This T cell receptor beta chain was found in a study of OX40 agonist ivuxolimab in advanced cancers. Whole-study context: Ivuxolimab is an agonistic anti-OX40 (CD134) antibody, and patients were treated with it.

Germline V CDR1 and CDR2: LNHDA, SQIVND (reference sequence). V dropped 0 bases and J dropped 6 bases, with 18 bases sitting between them. The CDR3 extends over 17 amino acids. Sequenced by immunoSEQ multiplex PCR; TCRdb stores in-frame clones only, minus some. This sample has 60,000 to 65,000 clones; about 91% occur once, and the top ten carry almost 0.45%. Samples of blood were obtained at baseline, on cycle 4 day 1, and on cycle 7 day 1. The input for sequencing was CD4+ or CD8+ T cells sorted from blood, taken in a trial of the OX40 agonist ivuxolimab. The chain carries TRBV19 and TRBJ2-1; tentative D call: TRBD1 (5 bases). The source is an adult with an advanced solid tumor such as melanoma, head and neck, liver or kidney cancer. The CDR3 loop is CASSIEAGLGLGNEQFF. The CDR3 DNA sequence: TGTGCCAGTAGTATAGAGGCAGGGCTAGGGTTGGGCAATGAGCAGTTCTTC.